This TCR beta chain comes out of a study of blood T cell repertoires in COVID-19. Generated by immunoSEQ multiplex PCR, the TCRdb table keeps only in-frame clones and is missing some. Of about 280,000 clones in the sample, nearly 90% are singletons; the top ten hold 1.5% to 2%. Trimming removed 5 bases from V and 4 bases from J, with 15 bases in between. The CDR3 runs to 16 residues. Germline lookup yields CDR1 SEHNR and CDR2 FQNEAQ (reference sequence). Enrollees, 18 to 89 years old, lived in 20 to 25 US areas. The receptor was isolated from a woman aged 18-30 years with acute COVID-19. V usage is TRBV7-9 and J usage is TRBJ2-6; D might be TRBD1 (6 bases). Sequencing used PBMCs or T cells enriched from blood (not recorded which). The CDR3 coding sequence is TGTGCCAGCAGCGTTCCAAGGGGGTACGGGGCCAACGTCCTGACTTTC. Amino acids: CASSVPRGYGANVLTF.